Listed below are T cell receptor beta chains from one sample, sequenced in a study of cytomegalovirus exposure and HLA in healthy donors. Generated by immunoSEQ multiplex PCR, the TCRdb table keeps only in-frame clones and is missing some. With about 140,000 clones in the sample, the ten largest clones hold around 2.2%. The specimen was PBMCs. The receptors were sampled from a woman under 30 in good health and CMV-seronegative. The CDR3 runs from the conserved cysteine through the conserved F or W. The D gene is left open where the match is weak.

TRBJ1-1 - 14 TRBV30 TGTGCCTGGAGTTTATCGGGAAGTAACACTGAAGCTTTCTTT CAWSLSGSNTEAFF
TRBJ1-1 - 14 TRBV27 TGTGCCAGTGCTTCATTGCAGCCGGGGACTGAAGCTTTCTTT CASASLQPGTEAFF
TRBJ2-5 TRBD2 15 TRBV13 TGTGCCAGCAGCACCAGACTAGCGAACCAAGAGACCCAGTACTTC CASSTRLANQETQYF
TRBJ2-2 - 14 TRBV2 TGTGCCAGCACAGGCGGAGGGAACACCGGGGAGCTGTTTTTT CASTGGGNTGELFF
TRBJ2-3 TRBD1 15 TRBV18 TGTGCCAGCTCACCGGGGACAGGGGTGGAAGATACGCAGTATTTT CASSPGTGVEDTQYF
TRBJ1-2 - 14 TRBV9 TGTGCCAGCAGCGTTCAGGGCGGCGGAAATGGCTACACCTTC CASSVQGGGNGYTF
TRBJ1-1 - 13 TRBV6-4 TGTGCCAGCAGTGCGGTGATGAACACTGAAGCTTTCTTT CASSAVMNTEAFF
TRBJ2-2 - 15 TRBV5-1 TGCGCCAGCAGCTTCGAGGGAGAGGACACCGGGGAGCTGTTTTTT CASSFEGEDTGELFF
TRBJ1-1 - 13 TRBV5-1 TGCGCCACGAAACCATCGACGGACAGTGAAGCTTTCTTT CATKPSTDSEAFF
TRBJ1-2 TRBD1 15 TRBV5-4 TGTGCCAGCAGCTTGGCAGGGGGCGGCCTCTATGGCTACACCTTC CASSLAGGGLYGYTF
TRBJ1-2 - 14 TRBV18 TGTGCCAGCTCACCACCCGAAGAGAGTTATGGCTACACCTTC CASSPPEESYGYTF
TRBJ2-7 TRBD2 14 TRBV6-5 TGTGCCAGCAGTTACTCGACGGCGGGAGCCGAGCAGTACTTC CASSYSTAGAEQYF
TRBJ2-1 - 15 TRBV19 TGTGCCAGTAGTATCGGGAGTTCTCGGGGAAATGAGCAGTTCTTC CASSIGSSRGNEQFF
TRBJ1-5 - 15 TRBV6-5 TGTGCCAGCAGTCACCGGGGATGGGGGCATCAGCCCCAGCATTTT CASSHRGWGHQPQHF
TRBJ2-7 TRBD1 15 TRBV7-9 TGTGCCAGCAGCTTCCGGGACAGGGGGGACAACGAGCAGTACTTC CASSFRDRGDNEQYF
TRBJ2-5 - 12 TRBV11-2 TGTGCCAGCAGCTCCGACTATCCTTCCCAGTACTTC CASSSDYPSQYF
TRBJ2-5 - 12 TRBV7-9 TGTGCCAGCAGCTCCCGAGGGGAGACCCAGTACTTC CASSSRGETQYF
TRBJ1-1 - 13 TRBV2 TGTGCCAGCAGTGTAACAGGGAGTAGTGAAGCTTTCTTT CASSVTGSSEAFF
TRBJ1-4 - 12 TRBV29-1 TGCAGCGTTGCACAGGCAAATGAAAAACTGTTTTTT CSVAQANEKLFF
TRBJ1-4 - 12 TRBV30 TGTGCCTGGAGTGGCACAGATGAAAAACTGTTTTTT CAWSGTDEKLFF
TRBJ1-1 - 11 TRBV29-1 TGCAGCGTTGACAGGGAGGCTGAAGCTTTCTTT CSVDREAEAFF
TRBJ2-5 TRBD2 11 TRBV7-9 TGTGCCAGCAGCACCCGGGACTACAAGTACTTC CASSTRDYKYF
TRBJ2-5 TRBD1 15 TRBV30 TGTGCCTGGAGTTCCGGACAGGCCTACTCTCGGACCCAGTACTTC CAWSSGQAYSRTQYF
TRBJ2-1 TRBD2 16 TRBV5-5 TGTGCCAGCAGCTTGATTAGGGCTAGCGGGAGCAATGAGCAGTTCTTC CASSLIRASGSNEQFF
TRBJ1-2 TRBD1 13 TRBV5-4 TGTGCCAGCAGCGGGACAGGGTACCGAGGCTACACCTTC CASSGTGYRGYTF
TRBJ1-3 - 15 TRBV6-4 TGTGCCAGCAGTGAACAGCCAGGCTCTGGAAACACCATATATTTT CASSEQPGSGNTIYF
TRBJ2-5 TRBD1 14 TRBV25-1 TGTGCCAGCAACCCAACAGGGGGCGCGGAGACCCAGTACTTC CASNPTGGAETQYF
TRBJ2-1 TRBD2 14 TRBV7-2 TGTGCCAGCAGCTTGCCCGGGGGGATTCGGGAGCAGTTCTTC CASSLPGGIREQFF
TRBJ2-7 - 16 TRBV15 TGTGCCACCAGCAGAGATTTTTATGGGGGCTTGTACGAGCAGTACTTC CATSRDFYGGLYEQYF
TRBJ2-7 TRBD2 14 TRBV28 TGTGCCAGCAGATCCGGGACTAGCAACTACGAGCAGTACTTC CASRSGTSNYEQYF
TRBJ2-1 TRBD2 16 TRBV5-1 TGCGCCAGTACTCTAGCGGGAGGAGGGGCCGTCGATGAGCAGTTCTTC CASTLAGGGAVDEQFF
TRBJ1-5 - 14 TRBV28 TGTGCCAGCGCCAGCTGGAGAAGCAATCAGCCCCAGCATTTT CASASWRSNQPQHF
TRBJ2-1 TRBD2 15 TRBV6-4 TGTGCCAGCAGTGACGCACTAGCGGGATACAATGAGCAGTTCTTC CASSDALAGYNEQFF
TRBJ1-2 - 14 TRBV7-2 TGTGCCAGCAGCCCTTACCCCGGTTCCTATGGCTACACCTTC CASSPYPGSYGYTF
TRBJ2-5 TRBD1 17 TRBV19 TGTGCCAGTAGTACCTCGACAGGGGCTTCCCGGCAAGAGACCCAGTACTTC CASSTSTGASRQETQYF
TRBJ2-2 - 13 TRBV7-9 TGTGCCAGCAAACTTTTGAACACCGGGGAGCTGTTTTTT CASKLLNTGELFF
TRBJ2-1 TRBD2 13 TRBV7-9 TGTGCCAGCAGCCAACTAGCGGGAGGTGAGCAGTTCTTC CASSQLAGGEQFF
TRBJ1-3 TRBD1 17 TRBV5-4 TGTGCCAGCAGCTTGGGGGGAACAGGGGGCTCTGGAAACACCATATATTTT CASSLGGTGGSGNTIYF
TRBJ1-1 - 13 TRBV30 TGTGCCTGGATTACCGGTTGGAACACTGAAGCTTTCTTT CAWITGWNTEAFF
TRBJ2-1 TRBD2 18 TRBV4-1 TGCGCCAGCAGCCAAGATCCCCTTGTGGCGGGAGCCTACAATGAGCAGTTCTTC CASSQDPLVAGAYNEQFF
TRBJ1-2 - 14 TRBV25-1 TGTGCCAGCAGTGAAATTGTGGACGGGAATGGCTACACCTTC CASSEIVDGNGYTF
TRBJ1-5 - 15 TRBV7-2 TGTGCCAGCAGCTTATATAGCGGGGGGAATCAGCCCCAGCATTTT CASSLYSGGNQPQHF
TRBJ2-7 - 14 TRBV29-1 TGCAGCGTCGAGGAAGGGCCTCTCGGGGGCGAGCAGTACTTC CSVEEGPLGGEQYF
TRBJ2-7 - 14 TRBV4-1 TGCGCCAGCAGCCAAGGGGTAGCGACCTACGAGCAGTACTTC CASSQGVATYEQYF
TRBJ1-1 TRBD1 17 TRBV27 TGTGCCAGCAGTTCCCTCGGACAGGGGTACGGGAACACTGAAGCTTTCTTT CASSSLGQGYGNTEAFF
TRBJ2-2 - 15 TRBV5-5 TGTGCCAGCAGCTTGACGGGAGCAAACACCGGGGAGCTGTTTTTT CASSLTGANTGELFF
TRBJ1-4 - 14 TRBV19 TGTGCCAGTCGGGGGACGGCAACTAATGAAAAACTGTTTTTT CASRGTATNEKLFF
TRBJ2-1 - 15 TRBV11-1 TGTGCCAGCAGCTTTGGCGGGAATACGGGAAATGAGCAGTTCTTC CASSFGGNTGNEQFF
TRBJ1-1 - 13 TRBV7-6 TGTGCCAGCAGCTCAACAGGGCGGGCTGAAGCTTTCTTT CASSSTGRAEAFF
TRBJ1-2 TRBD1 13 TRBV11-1 TGTGCCAGCAGCCGGGACAGCGACTATGGCTACACCTTC CASSRDSDYGYTF
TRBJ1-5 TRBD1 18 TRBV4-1 TGCGCCAGCAGCCAAGAAGGGTTCACAGGGGAGCTCAATCAGCCCCAGCATTTT CASSQEGFTGELNQPQHF
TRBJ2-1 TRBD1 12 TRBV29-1 TGCAGCGGAGGACAGGGGTTCGTTGAGCAGTTCTTC CSGGQGFVEQFF